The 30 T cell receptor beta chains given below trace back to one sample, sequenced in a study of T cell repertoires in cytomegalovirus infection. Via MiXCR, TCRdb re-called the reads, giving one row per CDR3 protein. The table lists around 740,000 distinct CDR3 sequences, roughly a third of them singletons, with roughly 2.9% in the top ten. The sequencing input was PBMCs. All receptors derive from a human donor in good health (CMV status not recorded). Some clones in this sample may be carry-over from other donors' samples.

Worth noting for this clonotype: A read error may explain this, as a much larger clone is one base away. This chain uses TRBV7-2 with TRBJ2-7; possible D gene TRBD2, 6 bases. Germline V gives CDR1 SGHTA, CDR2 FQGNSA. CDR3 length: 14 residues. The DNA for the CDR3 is TGTGCCAGCAGCGGGACTGGGGGTTCCTACGTGCAGTACTTC. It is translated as CASSGTGGSYVQYF.

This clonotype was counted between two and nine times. The CDR3 spells CASSISDYYGYTF. In DNA, the CDR3 is TGTGCCAGTAGTATATCGGATTACTATGGCTACACCTTC. The chain employs TRBV19 and TRBJ1-2; D remains unclear. V was trimmed by 2 bases and J by 3 bases, leaving 7 bases between them. Looked up from germline, CDR1 is LNHDA and CDR2 is SQIVND (reference sequence). The CDR3 covers 13 residues.

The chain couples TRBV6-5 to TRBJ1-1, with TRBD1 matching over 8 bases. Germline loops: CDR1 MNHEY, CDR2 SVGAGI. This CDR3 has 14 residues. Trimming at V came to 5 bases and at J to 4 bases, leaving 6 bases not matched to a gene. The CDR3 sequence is CASSTQGEATEAFF. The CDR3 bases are TGTGCCAGCAGTACACAGGGGGAGGCCACTGAAGCTTTCTTT.

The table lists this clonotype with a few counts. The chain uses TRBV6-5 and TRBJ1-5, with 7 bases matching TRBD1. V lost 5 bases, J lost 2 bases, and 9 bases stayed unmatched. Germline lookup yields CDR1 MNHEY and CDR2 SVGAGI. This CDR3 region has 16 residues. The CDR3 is CASSRYTGVGNQPQHF. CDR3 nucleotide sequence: TGTGCCAGCAGTCGATATACAGGGGTAGGCAATCAGCCCCAGCATTTT.

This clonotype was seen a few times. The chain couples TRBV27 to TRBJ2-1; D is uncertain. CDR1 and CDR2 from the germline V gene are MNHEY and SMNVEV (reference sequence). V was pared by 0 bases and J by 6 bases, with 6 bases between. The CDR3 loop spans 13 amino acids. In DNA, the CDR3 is TGTGCCAGCAGTTTATCTGGGATCAATGAGCAGTTCTTC. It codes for CASSLSGINEQFF.

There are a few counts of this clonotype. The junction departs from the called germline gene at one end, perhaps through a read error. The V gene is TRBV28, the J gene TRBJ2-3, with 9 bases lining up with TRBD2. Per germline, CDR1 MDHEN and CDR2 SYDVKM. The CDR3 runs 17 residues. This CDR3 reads CASNLSGRGKGTDTQYF. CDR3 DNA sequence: TGTGCCAGCAACCTTAGCGGGAGAGGCAAAGGCACAGATACTCAGTATTTT.

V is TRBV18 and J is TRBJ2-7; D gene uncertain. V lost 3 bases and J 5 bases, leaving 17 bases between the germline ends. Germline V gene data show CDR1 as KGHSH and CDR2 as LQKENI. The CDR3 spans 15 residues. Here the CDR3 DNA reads TGTGCCAGCTCACCCACCTCGGCAGGAAGCCACGAGCAGTACTTC. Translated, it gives CASSPTSAGSHEQYF.

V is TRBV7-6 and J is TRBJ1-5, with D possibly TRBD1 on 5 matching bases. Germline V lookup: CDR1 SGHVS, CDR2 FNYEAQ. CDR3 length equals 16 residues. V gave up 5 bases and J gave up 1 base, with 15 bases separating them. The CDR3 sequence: CASSQLSGGSNQPQHF. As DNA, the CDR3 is TGTGCCAGCAGCCAATTAAGCGGGGGAAGCAATCAGCCCCAGCATTTT.

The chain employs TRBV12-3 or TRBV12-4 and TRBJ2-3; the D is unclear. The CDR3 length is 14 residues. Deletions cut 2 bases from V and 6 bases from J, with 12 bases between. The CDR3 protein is CASSLRPPADTQYF. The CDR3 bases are TGTGCCAGCAGTTTACGGCCTCCGGCGGATACGCAGTATTTT.

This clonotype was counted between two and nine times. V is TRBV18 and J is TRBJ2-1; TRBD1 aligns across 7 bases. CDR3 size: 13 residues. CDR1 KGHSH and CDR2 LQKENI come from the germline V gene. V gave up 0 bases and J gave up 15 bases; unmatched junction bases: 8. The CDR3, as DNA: TGTGCCAGCTCACCACCAGGGGACAGTCTTCCGTTCTTC. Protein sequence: CASSPPGDSLPFF.

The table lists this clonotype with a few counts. Written as DNA, the CDR3 is TGTGCCAGCAGTGGTTTGGGGTTCGACGAGACCCAGTACTTC. Amino acid sequence: CASSGLGFDETQYF. This chain links TRBV27 with TRBJ2-5; D is ambiguous. CDR3 length: 14 residues. Per the germline V gene, CDR1 is MNHEY and CDR2 is SMNVEV (reference sequence). Trimming left V 5 bases short and J 5 bases short, with 15 bases between.

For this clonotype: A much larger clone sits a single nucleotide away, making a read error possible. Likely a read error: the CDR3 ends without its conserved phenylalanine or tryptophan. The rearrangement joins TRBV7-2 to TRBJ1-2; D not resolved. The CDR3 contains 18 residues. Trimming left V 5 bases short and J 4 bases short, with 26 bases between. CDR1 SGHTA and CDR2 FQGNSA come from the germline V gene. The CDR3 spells CASSISIIGRAYAYGYTL. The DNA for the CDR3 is TGTGCCAGCAGCATCTCAATCATAGGGAGGGCCTATGCCTATGGCTACACCTTA.

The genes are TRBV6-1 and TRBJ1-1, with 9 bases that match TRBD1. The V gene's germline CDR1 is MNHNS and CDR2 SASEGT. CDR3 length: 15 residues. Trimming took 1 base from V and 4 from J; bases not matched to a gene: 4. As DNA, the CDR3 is TGTGCCAGCAGTGAAGGGACAGGGGTGGGCACTGAAGCTTTCTTT. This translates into CASSEGTGVGTEAFF.

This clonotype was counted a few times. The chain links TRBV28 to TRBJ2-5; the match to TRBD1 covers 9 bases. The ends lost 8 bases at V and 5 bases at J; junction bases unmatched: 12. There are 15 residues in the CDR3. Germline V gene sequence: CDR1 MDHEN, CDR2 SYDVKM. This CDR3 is CASSYRTGDGETQYF. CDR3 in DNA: TGTGCCAGCTCCTATCGGACAGGGGATGGTGAGACCCAGTACTTC.

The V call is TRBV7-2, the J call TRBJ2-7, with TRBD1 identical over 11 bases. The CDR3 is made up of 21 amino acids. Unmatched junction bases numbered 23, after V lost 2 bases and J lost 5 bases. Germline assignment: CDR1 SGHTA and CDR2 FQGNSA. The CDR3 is CASSLYPPGQGAQGYGDEQYF. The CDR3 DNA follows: TGTGCCAGCAGCTTATATCCTCCAGGACAGGGGGCACAAGGTTATGGGGACGAGCAGTACTTC.

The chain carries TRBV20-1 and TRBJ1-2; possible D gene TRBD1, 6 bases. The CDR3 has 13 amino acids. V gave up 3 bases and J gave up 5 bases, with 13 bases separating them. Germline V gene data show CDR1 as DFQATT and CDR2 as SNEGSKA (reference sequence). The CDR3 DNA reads TGCAGTGCTAGTTCCGGGGGCGCTTATGGCTACACCTTC. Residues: CSASSGGAYGYTF.

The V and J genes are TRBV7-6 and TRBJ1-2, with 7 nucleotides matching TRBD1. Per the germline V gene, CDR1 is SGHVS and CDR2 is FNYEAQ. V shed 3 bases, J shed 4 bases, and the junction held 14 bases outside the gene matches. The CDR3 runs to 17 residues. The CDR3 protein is CASSFGTASSLVYGYTF. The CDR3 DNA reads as TGTGCCAGCAGCTTTGGGACAGCTAGCTCTTTGGTCTATGGCTACACCTTC.

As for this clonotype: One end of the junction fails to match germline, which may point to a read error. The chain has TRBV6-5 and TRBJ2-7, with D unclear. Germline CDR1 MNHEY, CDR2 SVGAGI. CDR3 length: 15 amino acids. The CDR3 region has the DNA TGTGACAGCAGTTACGGTGACCGTTACTCCTACGAGCAGTACTTC. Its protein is CDSSYGDRYSYEQYF.

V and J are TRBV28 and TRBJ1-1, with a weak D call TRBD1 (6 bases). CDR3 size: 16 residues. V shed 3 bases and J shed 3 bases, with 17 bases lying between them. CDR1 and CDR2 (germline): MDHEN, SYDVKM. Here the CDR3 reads CASSFPIGQQDTEAFF. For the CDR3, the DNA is TGTGCCAGCAGTTTCCCGATTGGACAGCAGGACACTGAAGCTTTCTTT.

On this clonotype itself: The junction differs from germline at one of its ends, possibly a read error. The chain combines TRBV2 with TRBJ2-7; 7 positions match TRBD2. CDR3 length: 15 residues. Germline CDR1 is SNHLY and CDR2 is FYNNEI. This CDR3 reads CASSFLADPTYEKYF. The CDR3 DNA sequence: TGTGCCAGCAGTTTTCTAGCGGATCCCACCTACGAGAAGTACTTC.

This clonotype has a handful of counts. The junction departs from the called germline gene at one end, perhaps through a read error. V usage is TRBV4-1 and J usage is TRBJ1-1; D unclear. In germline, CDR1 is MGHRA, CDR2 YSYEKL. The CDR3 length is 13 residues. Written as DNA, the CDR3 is TGCTCCAGCAGCCCTCGTATGAACACTGAAGCTTTCTTT. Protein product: CSSSPRMNTEAFF.

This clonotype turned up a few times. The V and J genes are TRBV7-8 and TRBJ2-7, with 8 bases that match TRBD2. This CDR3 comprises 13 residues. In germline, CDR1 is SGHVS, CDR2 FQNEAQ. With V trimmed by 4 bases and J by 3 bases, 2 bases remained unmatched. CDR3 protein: CASSWTSSYEQYF. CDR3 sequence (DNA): TGTGCCAGCAGCTGGACTAGCAGCTACGAGCAGTACTTC.

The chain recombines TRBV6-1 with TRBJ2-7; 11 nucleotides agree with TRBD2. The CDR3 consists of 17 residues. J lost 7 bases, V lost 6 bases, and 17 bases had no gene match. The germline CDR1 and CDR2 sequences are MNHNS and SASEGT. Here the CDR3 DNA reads TGTGCCAGCAGGTTGTGGGGGAATAGCGGGAGGGTCTCAGAGCAGTACTTC. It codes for CASRLWGNSGRVSEQYF.

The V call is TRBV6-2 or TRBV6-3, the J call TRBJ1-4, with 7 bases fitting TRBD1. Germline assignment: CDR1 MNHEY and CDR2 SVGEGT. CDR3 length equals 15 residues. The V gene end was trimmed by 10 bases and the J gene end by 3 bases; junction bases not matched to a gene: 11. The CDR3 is CAKTPRTGPNEKLFF. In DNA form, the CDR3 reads TGTGCCAAGACGCCCAGGACAGGACCTAATGAAAAACTGTTTTTT.

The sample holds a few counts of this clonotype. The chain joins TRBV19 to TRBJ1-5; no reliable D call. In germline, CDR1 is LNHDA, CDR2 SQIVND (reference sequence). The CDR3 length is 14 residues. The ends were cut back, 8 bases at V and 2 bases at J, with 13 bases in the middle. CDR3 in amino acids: CASEDTAGNQPQHF. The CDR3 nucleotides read TGTGCCAGTGAAGACACGGCGGGCAATCAGCCCCAGCATTTT.

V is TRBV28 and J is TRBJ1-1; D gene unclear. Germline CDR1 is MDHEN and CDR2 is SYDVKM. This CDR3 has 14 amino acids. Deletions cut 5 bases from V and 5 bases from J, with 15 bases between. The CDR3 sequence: CASSHVEEGTEAFF. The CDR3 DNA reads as TGTGCCAGCAGTCACGTGGAGGAGGGTACTGAAGCTTTCTTT.

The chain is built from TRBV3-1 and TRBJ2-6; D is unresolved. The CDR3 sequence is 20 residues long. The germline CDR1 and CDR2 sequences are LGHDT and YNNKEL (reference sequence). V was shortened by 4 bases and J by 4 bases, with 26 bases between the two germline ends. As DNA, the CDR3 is TGTGCCAGCAGCCGAAGACCTCTAACGGCCGCCGGCGGAGGGGCCAACGTCCTGACTTTC. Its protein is CASSRRPLTAAGGGANVLTF. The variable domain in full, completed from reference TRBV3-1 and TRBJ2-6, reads DTAVSQTPKYLVTQMGNDKSIKCEQNLGHDTMYWYKQDSKKFLKIMFSYNNKELIINETVPNRFSPKSPDKAHLNLHINSLELGDSAVYFCASSRRPLTAAGGGANVLTFGAGSRLTVL.

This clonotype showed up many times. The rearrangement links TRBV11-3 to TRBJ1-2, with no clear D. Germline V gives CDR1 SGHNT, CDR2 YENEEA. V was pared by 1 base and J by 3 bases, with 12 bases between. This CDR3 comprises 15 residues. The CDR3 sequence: CASSLGPAVDYGYTF. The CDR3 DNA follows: TGTGCCAGCAGCTTAGGCCCCGCCGTAGACTATGGCTACACCTTC.

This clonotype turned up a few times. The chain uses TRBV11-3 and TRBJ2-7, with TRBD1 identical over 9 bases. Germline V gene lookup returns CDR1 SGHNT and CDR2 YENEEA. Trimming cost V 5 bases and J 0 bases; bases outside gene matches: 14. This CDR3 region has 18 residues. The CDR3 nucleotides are TGTGCCAGCAGCAACCGGGACAGGGTTATCTTGGTCTCCTACGAGCAGTACTTC. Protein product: CASSNRDRVILVSYEQYF. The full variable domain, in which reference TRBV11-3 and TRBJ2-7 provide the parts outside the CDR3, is EAGVVQSPRYKIIEKKQPVAFWCNPISGHNTLYWYLQNLGQGPELLIRYENEEAVDDSQLPKDRFSAERLKGVDSTLKIQPAELGDSAVYLCASSNRDRVILVSYEQYFGPGTRLTVT.

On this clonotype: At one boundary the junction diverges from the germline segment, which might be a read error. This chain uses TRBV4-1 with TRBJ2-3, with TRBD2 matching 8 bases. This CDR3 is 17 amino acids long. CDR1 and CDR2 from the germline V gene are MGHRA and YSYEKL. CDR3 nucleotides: TGCGCCAGAAGCCAAGATCGGGTAGCGGGGAGGCCAGATACGCGGTATTTT. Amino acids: CARSQDRVAGRPDTRYF.